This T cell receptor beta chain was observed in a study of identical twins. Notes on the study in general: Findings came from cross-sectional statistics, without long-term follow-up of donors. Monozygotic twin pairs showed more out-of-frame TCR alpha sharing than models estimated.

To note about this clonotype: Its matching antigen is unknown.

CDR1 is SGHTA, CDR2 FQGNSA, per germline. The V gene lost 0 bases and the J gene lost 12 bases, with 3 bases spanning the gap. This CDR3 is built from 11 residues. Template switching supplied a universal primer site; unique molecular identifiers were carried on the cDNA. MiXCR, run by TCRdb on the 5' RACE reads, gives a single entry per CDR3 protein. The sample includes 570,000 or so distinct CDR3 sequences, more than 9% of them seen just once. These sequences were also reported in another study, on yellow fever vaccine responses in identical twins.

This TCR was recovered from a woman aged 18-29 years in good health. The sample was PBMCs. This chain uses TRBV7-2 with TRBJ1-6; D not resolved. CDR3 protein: CASSLAGPLHF. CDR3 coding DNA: TGTGCCAGCAGCTTAGCCGGACCCCTCCACTTT.